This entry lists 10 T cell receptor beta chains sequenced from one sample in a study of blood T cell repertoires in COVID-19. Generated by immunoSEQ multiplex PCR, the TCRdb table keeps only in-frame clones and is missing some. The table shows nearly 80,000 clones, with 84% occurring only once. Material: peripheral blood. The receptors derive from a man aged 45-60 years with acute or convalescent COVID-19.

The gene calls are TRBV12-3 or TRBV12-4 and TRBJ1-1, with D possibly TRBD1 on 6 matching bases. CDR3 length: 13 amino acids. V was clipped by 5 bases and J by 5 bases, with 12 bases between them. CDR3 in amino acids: CASSPGTRTEAFF. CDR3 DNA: TGTGCCAGCAGTCCCGGGACAAGAACTGAAGCTTTCTTT.

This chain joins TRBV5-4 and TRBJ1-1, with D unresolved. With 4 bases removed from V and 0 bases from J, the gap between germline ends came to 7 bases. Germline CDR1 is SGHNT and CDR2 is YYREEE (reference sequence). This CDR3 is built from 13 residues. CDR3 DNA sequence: TGTGCCAGCAGCCTTCGTATGAACACTGAAGCTTTCTTT. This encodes CASSLRMNTEAFF.

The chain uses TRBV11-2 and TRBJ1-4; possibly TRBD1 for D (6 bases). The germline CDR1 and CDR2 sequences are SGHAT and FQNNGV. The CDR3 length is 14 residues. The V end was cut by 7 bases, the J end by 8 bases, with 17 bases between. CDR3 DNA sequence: TGTGCCAGCAACGGACGAGGGGGAATGGAAAAACTGTTTTTT. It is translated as CASNGRGGMEKLFF.

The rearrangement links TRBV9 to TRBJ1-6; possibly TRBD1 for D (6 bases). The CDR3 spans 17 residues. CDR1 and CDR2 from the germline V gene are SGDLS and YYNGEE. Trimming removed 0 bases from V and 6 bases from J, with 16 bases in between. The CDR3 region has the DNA TGTGCCAGCAGCGTAGAGGGGGTCGTCTCTCGTAATTCACCCCTCCACTTT. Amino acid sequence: CASSVEGVVSRNSPLHF.

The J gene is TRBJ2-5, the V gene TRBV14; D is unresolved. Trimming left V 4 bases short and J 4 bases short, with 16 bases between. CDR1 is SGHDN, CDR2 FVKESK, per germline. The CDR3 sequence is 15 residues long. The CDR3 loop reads CASSPYLNTGETQYF. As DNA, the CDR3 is TGTGCCAGCAGCCCCTATTTGAATACCGGAGAGACCCAGTACTTC.

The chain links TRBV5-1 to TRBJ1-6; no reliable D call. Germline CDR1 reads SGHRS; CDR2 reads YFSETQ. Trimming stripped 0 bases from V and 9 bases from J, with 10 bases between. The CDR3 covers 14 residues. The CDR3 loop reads CASSLGGVGSPLHF. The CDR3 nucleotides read TGCGCCAGCAGCTTGGGAGGTGTGGGTTCACCCCTCCACTTT.

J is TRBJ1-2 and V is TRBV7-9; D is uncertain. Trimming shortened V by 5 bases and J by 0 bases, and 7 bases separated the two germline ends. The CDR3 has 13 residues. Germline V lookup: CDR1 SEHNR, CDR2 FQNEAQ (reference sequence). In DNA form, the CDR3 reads TGTGCCAGCAGCGGCAACGCTAACTATGGCTACACCTTC. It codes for CASSGNANYGYTF.

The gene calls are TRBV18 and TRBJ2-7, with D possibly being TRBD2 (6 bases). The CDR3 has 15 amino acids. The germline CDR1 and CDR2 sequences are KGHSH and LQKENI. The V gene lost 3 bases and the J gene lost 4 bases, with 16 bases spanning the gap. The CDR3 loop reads CASSPGGSAMYEQYF. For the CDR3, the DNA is TGTGCCAGCTCACCGGGAGGCTCCGCCATGTACGAGCAGTACTTC.

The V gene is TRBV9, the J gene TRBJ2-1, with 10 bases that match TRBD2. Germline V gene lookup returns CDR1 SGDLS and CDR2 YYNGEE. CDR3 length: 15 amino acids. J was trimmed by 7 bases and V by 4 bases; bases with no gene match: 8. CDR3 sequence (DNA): TGTGCCAGCAGCCAAGCGGGAGGGACTACAAATGAGCAGTTCTTC. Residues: CASSQAGGTTNEQFF.

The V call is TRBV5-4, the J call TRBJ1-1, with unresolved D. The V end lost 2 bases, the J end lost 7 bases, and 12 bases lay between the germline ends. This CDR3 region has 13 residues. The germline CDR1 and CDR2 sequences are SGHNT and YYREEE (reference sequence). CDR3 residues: CASSFLQENEAFF. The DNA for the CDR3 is TGTGCCAGCAGCTTTCTTCAAGAGAATGAAGCTTTCTTT.